The rows below give T cell receptor beta chains drawn from one sample of a study of OX40 agonist ivuxolimab in advanced cancers. Produced via immunoSEQ multiplex PCR; TCRdb's table is partial and in-frame only. The profile covers roughly 57,000 clones, with about 79% appearing a single time and 2.4% taken by the ten largest. The sequencing here drew on CD4+ or CD8+ T cells sorted from blood, taken in a trial of the OX40 agonist ivuxolimab. The receptors were sampled from an adult with an advanced solid tumor such as melanoma, head and neck, liver or kidney cancer. Each CDR3 is given with its conserved first and last residue. A D gene is named only where the DNA matches it firmly. Where a row states a size, it is once, few, many or the class of an expanded clone; other rows omit it.

d_gene	j_gene	v_gene	abundance	CDR3aa	CDR3nt
TRBD2	TRBJ2-5	TRBV7-9	-	CASSVSGVARETQYF	TGTGCCAGCAGCGTCAGCGGGGTGGCCCGCGAGACCCAGTACTTC
-	TRBJ2-7	TRBV10-3	-	CAISGYENSYEQYF	TGTGCCATCAGTGGATACGAAAACTCCTACGAGCAGTACTTC
-	TRBJ1-5	TRBV6-1	-	CASSAQGGQPQHF	TGTGCCAGCAGTGCCCAGGGAGGTCAGCCCCAGCATTTT
TRBD1	TRBJ2-5	TRBV7-9	-	CASSMTQGQQETQYF	TGTGCCAGCAGCATGACACAGGGGCAGCAAGAGACCCAGTACTTC
-	TRBJ1-1	TRBV7-3	-	CASMIRANTEAFF	TGTGCCAGCATGATCAGGGCGAACACTGAAGCTTTCTTT
TRBD1	TRBJ1-1	TRBV6-5	-	CASSLSDRGGTEAFF	TGTGCCAGCAGTTTATCGGACAGGGGTGGAACTGAAGCTTTCTTT
TRBD1	TRBJ2-7	TRBV5-5	-	CASSLLAGGSYEQYF	TGTGCCAGCAGCTTGCTTGCAGGGGGCTCCTACGAGCAGTACTTC
-	TRBJ1-2	TRBV7-2	-	CASSLTSQGGNYGYTF	TGTGCCAGCAGCTTAACGTCTCAGGGAGGTAACTATGGCTACACCTTC
-	TRBJ1-1	TRBV19	-	CASTPGQANTEAFF	TGTGCCAGTACTCCGGGACAAGCGAACACTGAAGCTTTCTTT
-	TRBJ2-7	TRBV9	-	CASSVGTNTYEQYF	TGTGCCAGCAGCGTAGGGACAAACACCTACGAGCAGTACTTC
-	TRBJ2-7	TRBV9	-	CASSTKTGSNEQYF	TGTGCCAGCAGCACCAAGACAGGTTCGAACGAGCAGTACTTC
-	TRBJ1-2	TRBV18	-	CASSETAGGDGYTF	TGTGCCAGCTCGGAGACGGCAGGAGGGGATGGCTACACCTTC
-	TRBJ1-4	TRBV5-4	-	CASSFYPEKLFF	TGTGCCAGCAGCTTTTACCCTGAAAAACTGTTTTTT
TRBD1	TRBJ1-1	TRBV6-6	-	CASSKGQTNTEAFF	TGTGCCAGCAGCAAGGGACAGACTAACACTGAAGCTTTCTTT
-	TRBJ2-5	TRBV5-6	once	CASTKVFGSETQYF	TGTGCCAGCACCAAGGTATTCGGATCGGAGACCCAGTACTTC
-	TRBJ2-5	TRBV25-1	once	CASSGRQGREKETQYF	TGTGCCAGTAGTGGGAGGCAGGGTAGGGAAAAAGAGACCCAGTACTTC
-	TRBJ1-4	TRBV25-1	-	CASSGFPSGANEKLFF	TGTGCCAGCAGTGGATTTCCCTCCGGAGCTAATGAAAAACTGTTTTTT
-	TRBJ2-3	TRBV11-2	-	CASSPQSGTQYF	TGTGCCAGCAGCCCCCAGTCCGGTACGCAGTATTTT
-	TRBJ1-6	TRBV2	-	CASSFDTSPLHF	TGTGCCAGCAGTTTCGACACATCACCCCTCCACTTT
TRBD1	TRBJ1-1	TRBV4-1	-	CASSQDWTGITEAFF	TGCGCCAGCAGCCAAGATTGGACAGGAATTACTGAAGCTTTCTTT
-	TRBJ1-1	TRBV5-6	-	CASSLPRDETFF	TGTGCCAGCAGCTTGCCCAGGGATGAAACTTTCTTT
-	TRBJ1-2	TRBV4-2	-	CASSQAPGDTDNYGYTF	TGTGCCAGCAGCCAAGCCCCCGGAGACACGGACAACTATGGCTACACCTTC
-	TRBJ2-1	TRBV6-5	-	CASSLRGTVNEQFF	TGTGCCAGCAGTTTACGGGGGACGGTTAATGAGCAGTTCTTC
-	TRBJ1-2	TRBV6-4	-	CASSEGGYGYTF	TGTGCCAGCAGTGAAGGGGGCTATGGCTACACCTTC
-	TRBJ2-5	TRBV28	-	CASSLQGKKTQYF	TGTGCCAGCAGTTTACAGGGGAAAAAGACCCAGTACTTC
-	TRBJ2-1	TRBV28	once	CASSYRVQQFF	TGTGCCAGCAGTTACAGGGTACAGCAGTTCTTC
-	TRBJ1-1	TRBV6-1	-	CASSELEEAFF	TGTGCCAGCAGTGAATTGGAAGAAGCTTTCTTT
-	TRBJ2-7	TRBV11-2	-	CASSRGAGLNYEQYF	TGTGCCAGCAGCCGGGGGGCAGGGCTCAACTACGAGCAGTACTTC
-	TRBJ1-4	TRBV6-6	-	CASSYGGAGGEKLFF	TGTGCCAGCAGTTACGGTGGTGCAGGAGGGGAAAAACTGTTTTTT
-	TRBJ2-5	TRBV7-3	-	CASSLVPGPGETQYF	TGTGCCAGCAGCTTAGTGCCCGGCCCCGGAGAGACCCAGTACTTC
-	TRBJ2-6	TRBV5-1	-	CASSLAASGANVLTF	TGCGCCAGCAGCTTGGCCGCCTCTGGGGCCAACGTCCTGACTTTC